This T cell receptor beta chain was observed in a study of cytomegalovirus exposure and HLA in healthy donors. Study-wide results and caveats: What was likely a sequencing artifact was a cluster of highly shared sequence variants.

Germline V gives CDR1 MNHEY, CDR2 SVGAGI. The CDR3 is made up of 15 amino acids. V lost 6 bases, J lost 2 bases, and 7 bases stayed unmatched. This clone was detected a few times. The antigen is not known. With 60 Vbeta and 13 Jbeta primers, the PCR was carried out. Only in-frame clones appear in the TCRdb table, and some are missing; sequencing was by immunoSEQ multiplex PCR. This sample has 120,000 or so clones; roughly 83% occur once, and the top ten carry 1.5% to 2.5%. Sequenced: PBMCs. The chain has TRBV6-5 and TRBJ1-3; 7 nucleotides align to TRBD1. The clonotype originates from a man younger than 35 in good health and CMV-seronegative. As DNA, the CDR3 is TGTGCCAGCAGGACGTACAGGGGAACTGGAAACACCATATATTTT. Translation: CASRTYRGTGNTIYF.